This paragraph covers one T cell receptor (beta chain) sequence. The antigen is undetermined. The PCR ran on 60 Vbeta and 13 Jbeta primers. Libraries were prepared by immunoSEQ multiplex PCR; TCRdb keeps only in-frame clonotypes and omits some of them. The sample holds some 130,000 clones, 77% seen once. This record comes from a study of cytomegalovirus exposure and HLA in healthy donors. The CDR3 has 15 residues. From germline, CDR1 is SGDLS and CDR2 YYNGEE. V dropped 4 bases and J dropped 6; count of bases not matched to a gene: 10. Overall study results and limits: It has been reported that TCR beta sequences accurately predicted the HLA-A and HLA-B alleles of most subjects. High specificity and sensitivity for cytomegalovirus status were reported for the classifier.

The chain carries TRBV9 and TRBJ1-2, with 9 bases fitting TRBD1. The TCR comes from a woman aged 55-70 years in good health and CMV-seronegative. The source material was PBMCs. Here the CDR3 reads CASSSSIGQGNGYTF. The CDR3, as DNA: TGTGCCAGCAGCTCCTCCATAGGACAGGGGAATGGCTACACCTTC.